These 19 T cell receptor beta chains share one sample of origin, sequenced in a study of siplizumab effects on memory and regulatory T cells. The repertoire was sequenced with immunoSEQ multiplex PCR; TCRdb's copy has only in-frame clones and lacks some. The data show about 52,000 clones, nearly 98% seen once. The specimen sequenced was naive CD4+ T cells sorted from blood. Receptors were obtained from a human donor in good health.

The chain has TRBV30 and TRBJ2-5; a possible D gene is TRBD1 (6 bases). With 3 bases removed from V and 5 bases from J, the gap between germline ends came to 13 bases. CDR1 and CDR2 (germline): GTSNPN, SVGIG (reference sequence). The CDR3 is made up of 13 amino acids. The CDR3 sequence: CAWRQGLMETQYF. In DNA, the CDR3 is TGTGCCTGGAGACAGGGTCTAATGGAGACCCAGTACTTC.

J is TRBJ2-5 and V is TRBV18; 7 bases match TRBD1. The V gene end was trimmed by 7 bases and the J gene end by 1 base; junction bases not matched to a gene: 6. The CDR3 consists of 14 residues. Germline V gene sequence: CDR1 KGHSH, CDR2 LQKENI. The DNA of the CDR3 is TGTGCCAGCTGCGTAGCAGGGGGCCAAGAGACCCAGTACTTC. Protein: CASCVAGGQETQYF.

CDR3 nucleotides: TGTGCCTGGACTGGACTGAGCGGGACTGAAGCTTTCTTT. Translation gives CAWTGLSGTEAFF. The V call is TRBV30, the J call TRBJ1-1, with no clear D. The CDR3 is made up of 13 amino acids. The ends were cut back, 4 bases at V and 5 bases at J, with 14 bases in the middle. Germline CDR1 is GTSNPN and CDR2 is SVGIG (reference sequence). The full variable domain, in which reference TRBV30 and TRBJ1-1 provide the parts outside the CDR3, is SQTIHQWPATLVQPVGSPLSLECTVEGTSNPNLYWYRQAAGRGLQLLFYSVGIGQISSEVPQNLSASRPQDRQFILSSKKLLLSDSGFYLCAWTGLSGTEAFFGQGTRLTVV.

V is TRBV27 and J is TRBJ1-2; 8 bases align to TRBD1. With V trimmed by 6 bases and J by 0 bases, 3 bases remained unmatched. This CDR3 contains 14 residues. Germline-derived CDR1 and CDR2 are MNHEY and SMNVEV (reference sequence). The CDR3 DNA reads TGTGCCAGCAGCAGGGGGCTATCTAACTATGGCTACACCTTC. It translates to CASSRGLSNYGYTF.

This clone was counted once. The CDR3 loop reads CASSPSYGYTF. The CDR3 DNA follows: TGTGCCAGCAGCCCGAGTTATGGCTACACCTTC. This chain uses TRBV7-2 with TRBJ1-2; D uncertain. The germline V and J ends were trimmed by 5 bases and 5 bases, with 6 bases remaining between them. The CDR3 is 11 residues long. From germline, CDR1 is SGHTA and CDR2 FQGNSA.

The V gene is TRBV19, the J gene TRBJ1-2; TRBD1 aligns across 9 bases. CDR1 and CDR2 (germline): LNHDA, SQIVND (reference sequence). V was pared by 1 base and J by 2 bases, with 11 bases of the junction left unmatched. There are 18 residues in the CDR3. CDR3 coding DNA: TGTGCCAGTAGTATAGTCGGACAGGGGACCTTAAAAAACTATGGCTACACCTTC. The encoded protein is CASSIVGQGTLKNYGYTF.

This clone was found once. The chain uses TRBV7-9 and TRBJ1-1; D is undetermined. CDR1 is SEHNR and CDR2 is FQNEAQ in the germline V gene (reference sequence). This CDR3 comprises 15 residues. Trimming left V 1 base short and J 2 bases short, with 11 bases between. In DNA, the CDR3 is TGTGCCAGCAGCTTAGATCAACAGCGAAACACTGAAGCTTTCTTT. As protein: CASSLDQQRNTEAFF.

The J gene is TRBJ2-7, the V gene TRBV7-3; 9 bases line up with TRBD1. The germline V gene has CDR1 SGHTA and CDR2 FQGTGA. The length of the CDR3 is 15 residues. V shed 5 bases and J 2 bases; nucleotides not matched to a gene: 7. The CDR3 nucleotides are TGTGCCAGCAGCCCTGGGACAGGGTATCCCTACGAGCAGTACTTC. The encoded protein is CASSPGTGYPYEQYF.

V is TRBV5-6 and J is TRBJ2-7; the D gene is possibly TRBD2 (6 bases). Germline V gives CDR1 SGHDT, CDR2 YYEEEE. V was trimmed by 4 bases and J by 12 bases, leaving 14 bases between them. There are 11 residues in the CDR3. DNA for the CDR3: TGTGCCAGCAGCCGGGAGTTCGCGGTGTACTTC. Translation: CASSREFAVYF.

The V and J genes are TRBV4-3 and TRBJ1-1; 10 bases map to TRBD1. This CDR3 is 15 amino acids long. V was pared by 2 bases and J by 6 bases, with 6 bases of the junction left unmatched. Germline CDR1 and CDR2: LGHNA and YSLEER. CDR3 amino acids: CASSQRDRGRAEAFF. CDR3 nucleotide sequence: TGCGCCAGCAGCCAACGGGACAGGGGTAGAGCTGAAGCTTTCTTT.

The chain uses TRBV29-1 and TRBJ1-2; D is possibly TRBD1 (6 bases). The V end was cut by 4 bases, the J end by 9 bases, with 12 bases between. The germline CDR1 and CDR2 sequences are SQVTM and ANQGSEA. The CDR3 spans 11 residues. CDR3 in DNA: TGCAGCGTTGGAACAGGGTATCGCTACACCTTC. This codes for CSVGTGYRYTF.

The chain joins TRBV18 to TRBJ2-5, with TRBD2 matching 8 bases. The CDR3 runs to 15 residues. Germline V gives CDR1 KGHSH, CDR2 LQKENI. V lost 3 bases to trimming and J lost 1 base; unmatched junction nucleotides: 4. The CDR3 spells CASSPSGGSQETQYF. The CDR3 DNA reads as TGTGCCAGCTCACCTTCGGGAGGGAGCCAAGAGACCCAGTACTTC.

Concerning this clone itself: At one end, the junction sequence differs from germline, possibly due to a read error. J is TRBJ2-1 and V is TRBV7-7, with 8 bases that match TRBD2. Germline CDR1 SSHAT, CDR2 FNYEAQ (reference sequence). The CDR3 sequence is 18 residues long. In nucleotides, the CDR3 is TGTGCTAGCAGCCCGTTGCTGGTAGCGGGACGCTCCTACAATGAGCAGTTCTTC. Amino acid sequence: CASSPLLVAGRSYNEQFF.

This chain links TRBV28 with TRBJ2-1; 11 bases are a match to TRBD2. After removal of 3 bases from V and 3 bases from J, the junction contained 7 bases not matched to a gene. Germline V gene data show CDR1 as MDHEN and CDR2 as SYDVKM. The CDR3 is made up of 17 amino acids. The CDR3 DNA follows: TGTGCCAGCAGTTTGGGGGGGACTAGCGGCTACTACAATGAGCAGTTCTTC. Amino acid sequence: CASSLGGTSGYYNEQFF.

The chain uses TRBV4-1 and TRBJ1-2; the D is unclear. The CDR3 is 14 amino acids. V dropped 0 bases and J dropped 7 bases, with 12 bases sitting between them. The V gene's germline CDR1 is MGHRA and CDR2 YSYEKL. The chain's CDR3 is CASSQDQTLGGYTF. For the CDR3, the DNA is TGCGCCAGCAGCCAAGATCAAACCTTGGGTGGCTACACCTTC.

A note on this clone: Other DNA sequences in the same sample also yield this CDR3. The DNA for the CDR3 is TGTGCCAGCAGCCAAAGCTCTGGGGCCAACGTCCTGACTTTC. Amino acids: CASSQSSGANVLTF. The chain carries TRBV14 and TRBJ2-6; D unclear. CDR3 length: 14 residues. Germline CDR1 reads SGHDN; CDR2 reads FVKESK. Trimming stripped 2 bases from V and 0 bases from J, with 2 bases between.

V gene TRBV11-3 combines with J gene TRBJ1-1; no definite D call. Germline CDR1 and CDR2: SGHNT and YENEEA. CDR3 length: 14 amino acids. The V end was cut by 0 bases, the J end by 6 bases, with 11 bases between. The chain's CDR3 is CASSLDRTESEAFF. The CDR3 DNA reads as TGTGCCAGCAGCTTAGATCGCACGGAGTCTGAAGCTTTCTTT.

The CDR3 loop is CASSPPFGGTSGSFAYNEQFF. The DNA for the CDR3 is TGTGCCAGCTCACCACCGTTCGGCGGGACTAGCGGGAGTTTTGCCTACAATGAGCAGTTCTTC. V and J are TRBV18 and TRBJ2-1, with TRBD2 identical over 14 bases. This CDR3 has 21 residues. CDR1 and CDR2 from the germline V gene are KGHSH and LQKENI. The trim removed 0 bases at V and 2 bases at J, leaving 12 bases unmatched.

The J gene is TRBJ2-2, the V gene TRBV18; D is perhaps TRBD1 (5 bases). The CDR3 length is 16 residues. The germline V and J ends were trimmed by 0 bases and 1 base, with 9 bases remaining between them. Per the germline V gene, CDR1 is KGHSH and CDR2 is LQKENI. The CDR3 DNA reads as TGTGCCAGCTCACCACCGGCAGGGATGAACACCGGGGAGCTGTTTTTT. Its translation: CASSPPAGMNTGELFF.